The clone carrying this T cell receptor (beta chain) has at least ten counts. The antigen is not known. A universal primer site was incorporated via template switching, and the cDNA contained unique molecular identifiers. TCRdb re-called the 5' RACE reads through MiXCR, storing one row per CDR3 protein. The sample shows roughly 700,000 distinct CDR3 sequences, 8.6% of them seen only once. The data belong to a study of identical twins. Findings and limits, study-wide: Beta clonotypes that were abundant in cord blood contained fewer insertions, a pattern absent from memory repertoires.

This sample was shared with a second study, whose subject was yellow fever vaccine responses in identical twins.

Material: PBMCs. The TCR comes from a young woman in good health.

This CDR3 is CSARPGLTYEQYF. CDR3 sequence (DNA): TGCAGTGCTAGACCCGGACTGACCTACGAGCAGTACTTC. The chain joins TRBV20-1 to TRBJ2-7; possibly TRBD2 for D (5 bases). Germline V gives CDR1 DFQATT, CDR2 SNEGSKA (reference sequence). The CDR3 length is 13 residues. The germline V and J ends were trimmed by 2 bases and 2 bases, with 10 bases remaining between them.